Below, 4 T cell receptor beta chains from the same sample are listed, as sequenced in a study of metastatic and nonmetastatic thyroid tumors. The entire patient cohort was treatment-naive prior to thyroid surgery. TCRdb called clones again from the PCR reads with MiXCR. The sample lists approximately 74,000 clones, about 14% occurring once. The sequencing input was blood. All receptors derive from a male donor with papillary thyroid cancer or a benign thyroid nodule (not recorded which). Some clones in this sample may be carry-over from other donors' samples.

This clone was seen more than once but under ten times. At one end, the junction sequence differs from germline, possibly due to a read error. DNA for the CDR3: TGCGCCAGCATTGACTTCCTCTCCTACGAGCAGTACTTT. As protein: CASIDFLSYEQYF. The chain carries TRBV10-2 and TRBJ2-7; D is ambiguous. CDR3 length: 13 amino acids. Germline lookup yields CDR1 WSHSY and CDR2 SAAADI.

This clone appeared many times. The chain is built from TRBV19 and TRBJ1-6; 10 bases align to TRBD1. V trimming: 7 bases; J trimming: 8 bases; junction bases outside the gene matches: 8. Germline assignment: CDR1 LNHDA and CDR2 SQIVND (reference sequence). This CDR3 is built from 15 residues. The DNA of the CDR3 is TGTGCCAGTACCCTTGGTGGGACAGGGGATTCACCCCTCCACTTT. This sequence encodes CASTLGGTGDSPLHF.

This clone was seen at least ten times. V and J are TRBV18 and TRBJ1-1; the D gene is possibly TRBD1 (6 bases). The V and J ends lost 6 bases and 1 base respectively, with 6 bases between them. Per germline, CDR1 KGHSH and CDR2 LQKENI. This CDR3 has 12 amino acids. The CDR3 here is CASSTGNTEAFF. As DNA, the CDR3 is TGTGCCAGCTCGACAGGGAACACTGAAGCTTTCTTT.

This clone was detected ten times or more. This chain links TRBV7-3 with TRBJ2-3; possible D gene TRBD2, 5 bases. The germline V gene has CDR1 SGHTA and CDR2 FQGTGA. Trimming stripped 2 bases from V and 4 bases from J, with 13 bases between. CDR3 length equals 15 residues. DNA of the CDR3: TGTGCCAGCAGCTTAGTTGGGAGCGTCGCAGATACGCAGTATTTT. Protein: CASSLVGSVADTQYF.